A selection of T cell receptor beta chains follows, all from one sample in a study of OX40 agonist ivuxolimab in advanced cancers. Sequencing was performed with immunoSEQ multiplex PCR; in TCRdb, only in-frame clones are kept and a portion is missing. This table holds about 75,000 clones, approximately 90% found once. Sample: CD4+ or CD8+ T cells sorted from blood, taken in a trial of the OX40 agonist ivuxolimab. All receptors derive from an adult with an advanced solid tumor such as melanoma, head and neck, liver or kidney cancer. Both conserved end residues are part of each CDR3. A D gene is named only where the DNA matches it firmly. Clone size is stated in some rows and not others, as once, few, many or a class when expanded.

cdr3_nt cdr3_aa j_call d_call clone_size v_call
TGTGCCAGCAGCTTGTCATACTCCGGGGGACTAGCGGTATACGAGCAGTACTTC CASSLSYSGGLAVYEQYF TRBJ2-7 TRBD2 - TRBV5-5
TGTGCCAGCAGCCCTACCGGCGGGACAGCTCAAGTCTTT CASSPTGGTAQVF TRBJ1-6 TRBD1 once TRBV7-2
TGTGCCAGCTCACAAAGCGGGGGGGAAAGGGCCACTGAAGCTTTCTTT CASSQSGGERATEAFF TRBJ1-1 - - TRBV18
TGTGCCAGCAGCGCGCGACAGAGACCGACGGGGAATGAGCAGTTCTTC CASSARQRPTGNEQFF TRBJ2-1 - - TRBV9
TGCGCCAGCAGCTTGGGACAGGGTCGTTCCTACAATGAGCAGTTCTTC CASSLGQGRSYNEQFF TRBJ2-1 TRBD1 - TRBV5-1
TGTGCCAGCAGCCGTTTTGGCGGGGGGGCTTACGAGCAGTACTTC CASSRFGGGAYEQYF TRBJ2-7 TRBD2 few TRBV7-2
TGTGCCAGCAGCTTGGCTGAGGGGTATCAGCCCCAGCATTTT CASSLAEGYQPQHF TRBJ1-5 - - TRBV5-5
TGCGCCAGCAGCCCCTCCGGGGGGGGGTACAATGAGCAGTTCTTC CASSPSGGGYNEQFF TRBJ2-1 TRBD2 - TRBV4-3
TGTGCCAGCAGTGAAGGGGGAGCGGGGACCTACGAGCAGTACTTC CASSEGGAGTYEQYF TRBJ2-7 TRBD2 - TRBV6-1
TGTGCCAGCAGCTTCTCCACGGGGGCAGATACGCAGTATTTT CASSFSTGADTQYF TRBJ2-3 - - TRBV5-8
TGTGCCAGCAGCTTGGGCACCTACCGTTACAATCAGCCCCAGCATTTT CASSLGTYRYNQPQHF TRBJ1-5 - - TRBV11-2
TGTGCCAGCAGTTACGGGCAGCAGAACACTGAAGCTTTCTTT CASSYGQQNTEAFF TRBJ1-1 - - TRBV6-6
TGTGCCAGCAGCGGTCGGACAGGGAACACTGAAGCTTTCTTT CASSGRTGNTEAFF TRBJ1-1 TRBD1 - TRBV7-9
TGTGCCAGCAGCGGAGGAGGGTTACCTGGGAATCAGCCCCAGCATTTT CASSGGGLPGNQPQHF TRBJ1-5 - - TRBV7-2
TGTGCCAGCAGTTACTCGGGCGATACATGGGCAGATACGCAGTATTTT CASSYSGDTWADTQYF TRBJ2-3 - - TRBV6-5
TGTGCCAGCAGTGCCCCCACAGGAGTTACCTCTGGAAACACCATATATTTT CASSAPTGVTSGNTIYF TRBJ1-3 - few TRBV25-1
TGTGCCAGCAGCGGACAAACCTTCATGAACACTGAAGCTTTCTTT CASSGQTFMNTEAFF TRBJ1-1 - - TRBV6-1
TGTGCCAGCAGGGTAGGACAGGGGAGGACCGGGGAGCTGTTTTTT CASRVGQGRTGELFF TRBJ2-2 TRBD1 - TRBV27
TGTGCCAGCAGCTTAGACACCCAGCCCCAGCATTTT CASSLDTQPQHF TRBJ1-5 - - TRBV7-9
TGTGCCAGCAGCGCGACAGGGGGAGTATACGAGCAGTACTTC CASSATGGVYEQYF TRBJ2-7 TRBD1 - TRBV5-4
TGTGCCAGCACTCAAGGGACCCATATCACTGAAGCTTTCTTT CASTQGTHITEAFF TRBJ1-1 - - TRBV2
TGTGCCAGCCATCCTGGCGGAACGAACACCGGGGAGCTGTTTTTT CASHPGGTNTGELFF TRBJ2-2 - - TRBV6-5
TGTGCCAGCAGTTTATTTTCGGCAGCGAACACTGAAGCTTTCTTT CASSLFSAANTEAFF TRBJ1-1 - once TRBV28
TGCGCCAGCAGCTATTCCTCAGGGGCCTACGAGCAGTACTTC CASSYSSGAYEQYF TRBJ2-7 - - TRBV5-1
TGTGCCAGCAGCTTGGCCGTGGGCACCATATATTTT CASSLAVGTIYF TRBJ1-3 - - TRBV5-6
TGTGCCAGCAGCTTAGACAGCTACACTGAAGCTTTCTTT CASSLDSYTEAFF TRBJ1-1 - - TRBV7-8
TGTGCCACCTGTTGGACGCCGGTAGGGGAGACCCAGTACTTC CATCWTPVGETQYF TRBJ2-5 - once TRBV7-2
TGTGCCAGCAGTTTATGGGTACGGGAGGGAAACATTCAGTACTTC CASSLWVREGNIQYF TRBJ2-4 TRBD2 - TRBV28
TGTGCCAGCAGCTTAGAGGTAACAGGATCTGGCTACACCTTC CASSLEVTGSGYTF TRBJ1-2 - - TRBV7-9
TGCGCCAGCAGCTACCGGACAGACAATGAGCAGTTCTTC CASSYRTDNEQFF TRBJ2-1 - - TRBV5-1
TGTGCCAGCAGCGATGACAGGGTCAACTATGGCTACACCTTC CASSDDRVNYGYTF TRBJ1-2 TRBD1 - TRBV9
TGTGCCAGCAGCCCCGCCCCCGGGACAACGAACACCGGGGAGCTGTTTTTT CASSPAPGTTNTGELFF TRBJ2-2 - - TRBV9
TGTGCCAGTAGTATCGGACAGGGGGCAGGTTATAGCAATCAGCCCCAGCATTTT CASSIGQGAGYSNQPQHF TRBJ1-5 TRBD1 - TRBV19
TGTGCCAGCAGCCCACAGAGCTCCTACAATGAGCAGTTCTTC CASSPQSSYNEQFF TRBJ2-1 - - TRBV11-3
TGTGCCAGCAGCTTAGAATGGGGTGGTACTGAAGCTTTCTTT CASSLEWGGTEAFF TRBJ1-1 - - TRBV7-8
TGTGCCAGCAGCCCCCTGGCCGGTCAGCCCCAGCATTTT CASSPLAGQPQHF TRBJ1-5 - - TRBV6-6
TGTGCTGGAACTGACTATGGCTACACCTTC CAGTDYGYTF TRBJ1-2 - - TRBV30
TGTGCCTGGGGTCGGGTTCGGCATGGCTACACCTTC CAWGRVRHGYTF TRBJ1-2 - - TRBV30
TGTGCCAGCAGCCCCCAGGCTCGGGGGGCGAGTGAGACCCAGTACTTC CASSPQARGASETQYF TRBJ2-5 - - TRBV7-2
TGCGCCAGCAACACCGGGACAGTTGGCACAGATACGCAGTATTTT CASNTGTVGTDTQYF TRBJ2-3 TRBD1 - TRBV5-1